This TCR beta chain was obtained from a study of tumor-infiltrating lymphocytes in localized non-small cell lung cancer. Only in-frame clones appear in the TCRdb table, and some are missing; sequencing was by immunoSEQ multiplex PCR. The sample carries about 8,500 clones, 65% to 85% recorded once. Overall study results and limits: Not all patients were TCR sequenced, owing to tissue quantity.

Worth noting for this clone: Its specificity is unknown.

The CDR3 is 14 amino acids. Per germline, CDR1 SGHNT and CDR2 YENEEA. Trimming removed 5 bases at V and 6 bases at J, with 17 bases between. This clonotype was sampled from a human donor with non-small cell lung cancer. This chain links TRBV11-3 with TRBJ2-7, with a weak D call TRBD1 (5 bases). The sample was uninvolved lung tissue not adjacent to the tumor. As DNA, the CDR3 is TGTGCCAGCAGCCCGGAGTGGCCTACAGGCGAGCAGTACTTC. Protein sequence: CASSPEWPTGEQYF.